Sequencing of this T cell receptor (beta chain) was carried out in a study of blood T cell repertoires in COVID-19. As for the study in general: Some COVID-19 samples were acute and others convalescent; all came from the United States, Italy and Spain. Nucleic acid was either cDNA or gDNA, and it came from T cells, B-cell-depleted T cells, or PBMCs.

As handled by the study authors: How many nucleated cells were present was estimated from reference gene primer amplification. The method was immunoSEQ multiplex PCR; TCRdb's version includes in-frame clones alone and lacks a portion of them. That table furnishes V, J and clone size, whereas the DNA furnished D and trimming. The sample shows 300,000 to 400,000 clones, roughly 87% of them seen only once. With 4 bases clipped from V and 6 bases from J, the junction kept 6 bases outside the gene matches. The CDR3 sequence is 15 residues long. Germline CDR1 is LGHNA and CDR2 is YSLEER. A Seattle source enrolled patients during active infection and followed them longitudinally.

Sequencing was done on a sample of peripheral blood. The V and J genes are TRBV4-3 and TRBJ2-1; TRBD2 aligns across 10 bases. This receptor was taken from a man aged 25-45 years with COVID-19, enrolled during active disease. The CDR3 loop reads CASSLGLAVVNEQFF. CDR3 coding DNA: TGCGCCAGCAGCCTCGGACTAGCGGTTGTCAATGAGCAGTTCTTC.